The entry below describes one T cell receptor (beta chain). No antigen is known for it. Because the CDR3 is missing its conserved closing phenylalanine or tryptophan, this is likely a read error. The data derive from a study of breast tumors, draining lymph nodes, adjacent tissues. Notes on the study in general: Luminal-like breast cancer showed significantly greater tumor-nontumor repertoire similarity than basal-like breast cancer did. Data fit most tumor T cells coming from lymph node, expanding in tumor. Tumor T cell lymph node origin was a supported hypothesis, not proven.

MiXCR, run by TCRdb on the multiplex PCR reads, gives a single entry per CDR3 protein. The sample holds roughly 220,000 distinct CDR3 sequences; approximately 36% are singletons and the top ten take approximately 3.5%. The CDR3 is 16 residues long. The V end was cut by 5 bases, the J end by 2 bases, with 17 bases between. Germline V CDR1 and CDR2: LNHDA, SQIVND (reference sequence). Axillary draining lymph nodes of breast cancer patients supplied the node samples. What was sequenced was axillary lymph node tissue. The receptor's source is a female donor with breast cancer. Some clones in this sample may be carry-over from other donors' samples. V gene TRBV19 combines with J gene TRBJ2-3, with D maybe TRBD2 (6 bases). The CDR3 region is CASSVLPGDPTDTQYS. CDR3 nucleotides: TGTGCCAGTAGTGTTCTTCCGGGAGATCCCACAGATACGCAGTATTCT.